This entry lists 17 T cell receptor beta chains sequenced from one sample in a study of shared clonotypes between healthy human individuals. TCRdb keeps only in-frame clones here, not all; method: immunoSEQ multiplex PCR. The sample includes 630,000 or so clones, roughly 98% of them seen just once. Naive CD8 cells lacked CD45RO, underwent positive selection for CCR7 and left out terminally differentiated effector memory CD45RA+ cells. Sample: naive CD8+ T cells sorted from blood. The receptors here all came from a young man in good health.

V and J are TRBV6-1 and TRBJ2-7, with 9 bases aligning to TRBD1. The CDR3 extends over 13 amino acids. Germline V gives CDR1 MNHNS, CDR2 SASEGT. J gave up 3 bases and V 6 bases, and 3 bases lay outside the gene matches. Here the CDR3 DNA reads TGTGCCAGCAGAGGACAGGGGCTCTACGAGCAGTACTTC. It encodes CASRGQGLYEQYF.

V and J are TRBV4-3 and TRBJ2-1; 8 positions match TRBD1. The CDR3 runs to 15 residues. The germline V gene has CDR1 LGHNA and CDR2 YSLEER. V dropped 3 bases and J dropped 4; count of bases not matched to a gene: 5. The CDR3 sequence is CASSQDRVGYNEQFF. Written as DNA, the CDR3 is TGCGCCAGCAGCCAGGACAGGGTGGGGTACAATGAGCAGTTCTTC.

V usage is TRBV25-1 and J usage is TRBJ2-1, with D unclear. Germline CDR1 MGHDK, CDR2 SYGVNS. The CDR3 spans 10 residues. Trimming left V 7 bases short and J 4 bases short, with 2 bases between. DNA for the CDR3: TGTGCCAGCACATACAATGAGCAGTTCTTC. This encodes CASTYNEQFF.

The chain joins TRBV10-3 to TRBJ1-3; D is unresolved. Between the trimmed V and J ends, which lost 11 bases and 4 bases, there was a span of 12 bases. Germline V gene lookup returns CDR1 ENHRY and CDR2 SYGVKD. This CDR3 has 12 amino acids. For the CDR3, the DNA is TGTGCCTTGGCGGACGGGGGAAACACCATATATTTT. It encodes CALADGGNTIYF.

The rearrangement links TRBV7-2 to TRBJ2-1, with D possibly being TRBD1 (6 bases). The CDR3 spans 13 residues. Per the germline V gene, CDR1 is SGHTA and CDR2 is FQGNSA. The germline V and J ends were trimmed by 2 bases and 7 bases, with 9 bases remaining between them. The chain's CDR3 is CASSLWTANEQFF. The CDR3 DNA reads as TGTGCCAGCAGCTTATGGACAGCTAATGAGCAGTTCTTC.

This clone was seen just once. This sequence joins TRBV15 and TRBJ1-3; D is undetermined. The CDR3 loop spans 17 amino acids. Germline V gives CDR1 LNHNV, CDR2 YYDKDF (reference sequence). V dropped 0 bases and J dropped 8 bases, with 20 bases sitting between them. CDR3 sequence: CATSRDLVLSFRDTIYF. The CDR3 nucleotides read TGTGCCACCAGCAGAGACCTGGTGCTCTCATTTCGGGACACCATATATTTT. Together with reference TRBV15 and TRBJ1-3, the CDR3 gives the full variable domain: DAMVIQNPRYQVTQFGKPVTLSCSQTLNHNVMYWYQQKSSQAPKLLFHYYDKDFNNEADTPDNFQSRRPNTSFCFLDIRSPGLGDTAMYLCATSRDLVLSFRDTIYFGEGSWLTVV.

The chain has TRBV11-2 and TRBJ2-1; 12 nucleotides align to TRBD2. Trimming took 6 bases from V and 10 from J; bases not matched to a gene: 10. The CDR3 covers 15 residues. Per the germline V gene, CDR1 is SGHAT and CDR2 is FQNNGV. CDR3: CASSPLAGGPQEQFF. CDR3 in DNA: TGTGCCAGCAGTCCTCTAGCGGGAGGGCCTCAGGAGCAGTTCTTC.

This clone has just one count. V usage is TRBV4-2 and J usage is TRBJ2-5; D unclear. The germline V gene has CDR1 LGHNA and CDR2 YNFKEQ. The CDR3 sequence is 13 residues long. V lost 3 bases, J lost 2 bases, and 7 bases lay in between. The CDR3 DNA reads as TGTGCCAGCAGCCAGGGTGGACAAGAGACCCAGTACTTC. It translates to CASSQGGQETQYF.

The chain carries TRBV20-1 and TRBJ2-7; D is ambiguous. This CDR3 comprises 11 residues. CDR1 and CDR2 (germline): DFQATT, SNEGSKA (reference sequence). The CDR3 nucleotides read TGCAGCCCCTTAAAGGGTTACGAGCAGTACTTC. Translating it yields CSPLKGYEQYF.

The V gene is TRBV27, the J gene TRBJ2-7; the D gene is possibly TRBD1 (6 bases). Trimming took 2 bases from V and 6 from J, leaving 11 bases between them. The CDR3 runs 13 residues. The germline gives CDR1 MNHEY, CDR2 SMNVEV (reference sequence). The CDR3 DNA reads TGTGCCAGCAGTTTAGGATGGGGGCGCGAGCAGTACTTC. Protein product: CASSLGWGREQYF.

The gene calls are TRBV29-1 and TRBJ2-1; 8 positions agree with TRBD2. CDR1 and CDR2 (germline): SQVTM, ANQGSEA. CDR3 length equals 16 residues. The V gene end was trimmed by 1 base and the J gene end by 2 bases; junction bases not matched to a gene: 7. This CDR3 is CSVEGSSGSAYNEQFF. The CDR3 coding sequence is TGCAGCGTTGAAGGGAGCAGCGGGAGTGCCTACAATGAGCAGTTCTTC.

The CDR3 nucleotides are TGTGCCAGCAGCATTAGCTCCTACGAGCAGTACTTC. Translation gives CASSISSYEQYF. This sequence joins TRBV13 and TRBJ2-7; no definite D call. Trimming removed 5 bases at V and 0 bases at J, with 5 bases between. The CDR3 consists of 12 residues. The germline gives CDR1 PRHDT, CDR2 FYEKMQ (reference sequence).

The CDR3 DNA reads as TGCAGCGTTACCCAAAGACAGGGCGGCTACGAGCAGTACTTC. Protein product: CSVTQRQGGYEQYF. The chain has TRBV29-1 and TRBJ2-7; 7 bases match TRBD1. The CDR3 has 14 amino acids. Germline values: CDR1 SQVTM, CDR2 ANQGSEA. J gave up 3 bases and V 5 bases, and 10 bases lay outside the gene matches.

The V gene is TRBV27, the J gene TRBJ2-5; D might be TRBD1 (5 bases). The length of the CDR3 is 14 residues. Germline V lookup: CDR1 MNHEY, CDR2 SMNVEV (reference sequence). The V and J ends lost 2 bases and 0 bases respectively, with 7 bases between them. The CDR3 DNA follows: TGTGCCAGCAGTTTAACGACAGACCAAGAGACCCAGTACTTC. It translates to CASSLTTDQETQYF.

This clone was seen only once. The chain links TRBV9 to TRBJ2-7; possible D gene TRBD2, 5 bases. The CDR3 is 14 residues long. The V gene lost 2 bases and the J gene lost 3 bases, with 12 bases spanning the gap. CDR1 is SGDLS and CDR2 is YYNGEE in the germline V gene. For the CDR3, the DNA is TGTGCCAGCAGCGTCGCGGACGGGGACTACGAGCAGTACTTC. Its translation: CASSVADGDYEQYF.

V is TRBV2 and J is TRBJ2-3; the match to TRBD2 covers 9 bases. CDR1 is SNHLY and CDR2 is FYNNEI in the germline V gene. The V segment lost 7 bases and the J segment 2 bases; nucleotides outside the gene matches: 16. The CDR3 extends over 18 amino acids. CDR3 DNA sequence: TGTGCCAGCACCAACCCTGGGGCGGGAGGGACTAACACAGATACGCAGTATTTT. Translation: CASTNPGAGGTNTDTQYF.

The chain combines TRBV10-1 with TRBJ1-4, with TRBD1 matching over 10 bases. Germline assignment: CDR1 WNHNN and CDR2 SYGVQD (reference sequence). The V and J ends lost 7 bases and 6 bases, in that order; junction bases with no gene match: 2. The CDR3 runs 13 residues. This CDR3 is CASKGTGDEKLFF. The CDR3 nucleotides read TGCGCCAGCAAAGGGACAGGGGATGAAAAACTGTTTTTT.